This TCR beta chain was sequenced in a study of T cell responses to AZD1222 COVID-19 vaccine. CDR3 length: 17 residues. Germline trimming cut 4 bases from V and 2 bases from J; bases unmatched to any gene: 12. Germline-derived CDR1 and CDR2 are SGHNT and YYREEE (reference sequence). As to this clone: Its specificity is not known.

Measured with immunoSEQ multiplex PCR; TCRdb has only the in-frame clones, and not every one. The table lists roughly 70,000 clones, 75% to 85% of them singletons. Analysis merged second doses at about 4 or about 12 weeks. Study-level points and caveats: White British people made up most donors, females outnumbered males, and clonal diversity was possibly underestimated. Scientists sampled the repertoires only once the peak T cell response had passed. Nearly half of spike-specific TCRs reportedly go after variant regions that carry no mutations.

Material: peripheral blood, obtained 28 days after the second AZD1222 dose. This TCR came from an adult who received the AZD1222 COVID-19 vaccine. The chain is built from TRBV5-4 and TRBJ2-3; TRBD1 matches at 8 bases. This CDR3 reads CASSPGGRVINTDTQYF. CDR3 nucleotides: TGTGCCAGCAGCCCAGGGGGCCGAGTGATAAACACAGATACGCAGTATTTT.